A single sample is the source of the 9 T cell receptor beta chains below, sequenced in a study of blood T cells in healthy people across ages. The authors ran a second PCR of roughly 6 to 12 cycles using a sample-barcoded 5' primer and a J-beta primer mix. Via MiXCR, TCRdb re-called the 5' RACE reads, giving one row per CDR3 protein. The sample shows 650,000 to 800,000 distinct CDR3 sequences, about 42% of them seen only once. The specimen sequenced was blood. These receptor sequences come from a man in his 60s in good health.

To note about this clonotype: Possible read error: a much larger clone is one base away. The chain uses TRBV7-9 and TRBJ2-2; D could derive from TRBD1 or TRBD2 (5 bases each). The CDR3 is made up of 16 amino acids. Germline assignment: CDR1 SEHNR and CDR2 FQNEAQ (reference sequence). V was trimmed by 5 bases and J by 8 bases, leaving 21 bases between them. Written as DNA, the CDR3 is TGTGCCAGCAGCGACCGGGACGAAGGCTTTCGAGGGGAGCTGTTTTTT. Its protein is CASSDRDEGFRGELFF.

The CDR3 DNA reads as TGTGCCAGCAGTATTGGTCCCGGGGAGCTGTTTTTT. Its translation is CASSIGPGELFF. The chain is built from TRBV2 and TRBJ2-2; D is unresolved. This CDR3 spans 12 amino acids. Trimming left V 5 bases short and J 6 bases short, with 7 bases between. The germline V gene has CDR1 SNHLY and CDR2 FYNNEI.

Comments on this clonotype: An end of the junction differs from the germline gene, which may be a read error. The genes are TRBV10-3 and TRBJ2-6; 10 positions agree with TRBD1. In germline, CDR1 is ENHRY, CDR2 SYGVKD. CDR3 size: 17 residues. CDR3: CVISEGDRGSGANVLIF. CDR3 bases: TGTGTCATCAGCGAAGGGGACAGGGGCTCTGGGGCCAACGTCCTGATTTTC.

Worth noting for this clonotype: A read error is possible here, since a much larger clone lies one base away. The rearrangement uses TRBV28 and TRBJ2-1, with D possibly TRBD2 on 6 matching bases. The germline CDR1 and CDR2 sequences are MDHEN and SYDVKM. This CDR3 has 12 residues. Trimming pared 4 bases from V and 10 bases from J, leaving 11 bases between. The CDR3 region is CASSSGVYEQFF. The CDR3 DNA sequence: TGTGCCAGCAGTTCGGGAGTCTACGAGCAGTTCTTC.

This chain joins TRBV6-5 and TRBJ1-2; D perhaps matches TRBD1 (6 bases). V dropped 7 bases and J dropped 8 bases, with 23 bases sitting between them. CDR1 and CDR2 (germline): MNHEY, SVGAGI. The CDR3 loop spans 15 amino acids. The CDR3: CASKPSAGAARGYTF. In nucleotides, the CDR3 is TGTGCCAGCAAACCCTCTGCAGGGGCCGCGAGGGGCTACACCTTC.

This clonotype has only a few counts. CDR3 sequence reads: CASSLATREQFF. CDR3 DNA: TGTGCCAGCAGCTTAGCGACAAGAGAGCAGTTCTTC. This rearrangement joins TRBV7-2 to TRBJ2-1; D is undetermined. The CDR3 has 12 amino acids. The V gene's germline CDR1 is SGHTA and CDR2 FQGNSA. Trimming stripped 0 bases from V and 10 bases from J, with 7 bases between.

The chain is built from TRBV7-2 and TRBJ1-1; D not resolved. The CDR3 extends over 13 amino acids. The germline gives CDR1 SGHTA, CDR2 FQGNSA. Trimming pared 5 bases from V and 6 bases from J, leaving 13 bases between. The CDR3 sequence: CASSPGGRAEAFF. The DNA for the CDR3 is TGTGCCAGCAGCCCCGGTGGTCGGGCTGAAGCTTTCTTT.

The chain employs TRBV20-1 and TRBJ2-2; 11 bases fit TRBD1. The CDR3 contains 15 residues. Germline V CDR1 and CDR2: DFQATT, SNEGSKA (reference sequence). Losses at the gene ends were 3 bases for V and 8 bases for J; bases not matched to a gene: 8. CDR3 sequence reads: CSARGQGEVTGELFF. The CDR3 DNA reads as TGCAGTGCTAGGGGACAGGGGGAGGTTACGGGGGAGCTGTTTTTT.

J is TRBJ1-2 and V is TRBV14; no firm D call. Looked up from germline, CDR1 is SGHDN and CDR2 is FVKESK. This CDR3 is built from 15 residues. V was cut by 4 bases and J by 1 base, with 13 bases left in between. CDR3 sequence: CASSPEPIINYGYTF. DNA for the CDR3: TGTGCCAGCAGCCCTGAACCCATTATTAACTATGGCTACACCTTC.